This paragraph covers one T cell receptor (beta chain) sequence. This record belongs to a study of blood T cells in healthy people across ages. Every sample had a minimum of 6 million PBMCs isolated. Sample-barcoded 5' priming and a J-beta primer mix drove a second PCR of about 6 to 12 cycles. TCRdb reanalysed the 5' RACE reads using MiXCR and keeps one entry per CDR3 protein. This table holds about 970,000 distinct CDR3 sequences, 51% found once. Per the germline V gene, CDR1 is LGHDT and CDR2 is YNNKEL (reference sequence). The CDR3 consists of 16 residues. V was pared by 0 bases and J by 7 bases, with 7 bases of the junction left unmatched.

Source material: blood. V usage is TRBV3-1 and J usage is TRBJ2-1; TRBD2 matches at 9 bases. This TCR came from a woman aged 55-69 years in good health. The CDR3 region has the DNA TGTGCCAGCAGCCAAGATGGGGGACTAGCCCTGAATGAGCAGTTCTTC. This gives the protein CASSQDGGLALNEQFF.